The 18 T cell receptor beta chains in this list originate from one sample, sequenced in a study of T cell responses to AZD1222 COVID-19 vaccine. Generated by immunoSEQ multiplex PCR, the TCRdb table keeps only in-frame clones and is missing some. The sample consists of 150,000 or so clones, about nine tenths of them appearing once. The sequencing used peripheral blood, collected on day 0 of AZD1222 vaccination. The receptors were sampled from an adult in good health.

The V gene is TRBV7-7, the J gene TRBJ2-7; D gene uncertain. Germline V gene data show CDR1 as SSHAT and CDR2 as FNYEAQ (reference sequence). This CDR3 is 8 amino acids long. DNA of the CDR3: TGTGCTAACTACGAGCAGTACTTC. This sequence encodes CANYEQYF.

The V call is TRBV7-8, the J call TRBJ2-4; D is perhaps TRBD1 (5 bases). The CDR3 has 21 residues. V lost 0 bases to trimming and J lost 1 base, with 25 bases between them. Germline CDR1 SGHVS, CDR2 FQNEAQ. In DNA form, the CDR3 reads TGTGCCAGCAGCTTAGCTTGGGGCTCATCGACAGTTAATCTCGCCAAAAACATTCAGTACTTC. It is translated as CASSLAWGSSTVNLAKNIQYF.

The CDR3, as DNA: TGTGCCAGCAGCGTTGTGGAGTCCGGGTTAGATGGCTACACCTTC. This codes for CASSVVESGLDGYTF. The chain employs TRBV9 and TRBJ1-2, with D uncertain. The CDR3 runs 15 residues. Trimming removed 2 bases at V and 6 bases at J, with 17 bases between. Germline CDR1 is SGDLS and CDR2 is YYNGEE.

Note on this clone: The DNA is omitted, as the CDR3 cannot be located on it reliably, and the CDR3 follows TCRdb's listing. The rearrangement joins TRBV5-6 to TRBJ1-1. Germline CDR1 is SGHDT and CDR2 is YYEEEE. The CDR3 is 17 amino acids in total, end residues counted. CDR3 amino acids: CASSLAFGWAEGTEVFF.

CDR3 nucleotide sequence: TGTGCCTGGAGTCTCACAGGCCTCTCCTACGAGCAGTACTTC. This encodes CAWSLTGLSYEQYF. The chain links TRBV30 to TRBJ2-7; tentative D call: TRBD1 (5 bases). With 2 bases removed from V and 0 bases from J, the gap between germline ends came to 11 bases. The CDR3 has 14 amino acids. Germline lookup yields CDR1 GTSNPN and CDR2 SVGIG (reference sequence).

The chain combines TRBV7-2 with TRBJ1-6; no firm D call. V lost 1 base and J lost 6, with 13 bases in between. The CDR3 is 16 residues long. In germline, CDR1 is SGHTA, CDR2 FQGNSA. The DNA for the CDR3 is TGTGCCAGCAGCTTAGTAACAGCGAGCTTTAATTCACCCCTCCACTTT. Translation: CASSLVTASFNSPLHF.

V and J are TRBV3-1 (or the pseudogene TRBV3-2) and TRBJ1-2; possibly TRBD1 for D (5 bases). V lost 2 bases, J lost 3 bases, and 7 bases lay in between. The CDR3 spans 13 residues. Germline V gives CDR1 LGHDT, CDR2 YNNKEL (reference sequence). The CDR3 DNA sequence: TGTGCCAGCAGCCAACAGGGATACTATGGCTACACCTTC. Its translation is CASSQQGYYGYTF.

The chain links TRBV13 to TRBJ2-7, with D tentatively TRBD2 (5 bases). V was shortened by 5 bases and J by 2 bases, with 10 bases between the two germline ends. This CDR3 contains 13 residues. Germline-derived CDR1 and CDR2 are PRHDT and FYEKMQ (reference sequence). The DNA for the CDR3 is TGTGCCAGCAGCCCCACCGGGGCCTACGAGCAGTACTTC. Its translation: CASSPTGAYEQYF.

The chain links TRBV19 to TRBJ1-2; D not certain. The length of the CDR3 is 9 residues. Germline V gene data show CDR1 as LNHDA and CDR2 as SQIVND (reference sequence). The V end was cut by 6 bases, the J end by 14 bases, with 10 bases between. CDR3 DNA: TGTGCCAGTAGATCCAAGTATACCTTC. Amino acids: CASRSKYTF.

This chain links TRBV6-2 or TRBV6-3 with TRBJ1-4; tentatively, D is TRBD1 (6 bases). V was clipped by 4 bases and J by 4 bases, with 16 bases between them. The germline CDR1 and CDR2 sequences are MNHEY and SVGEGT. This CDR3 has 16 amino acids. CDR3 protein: CASSSPSGGLNEKLFF. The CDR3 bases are TGTGCCAGCAGTTCCCCCAGCGGGGGCCTTAATGAAAAACTGTTTTTT.

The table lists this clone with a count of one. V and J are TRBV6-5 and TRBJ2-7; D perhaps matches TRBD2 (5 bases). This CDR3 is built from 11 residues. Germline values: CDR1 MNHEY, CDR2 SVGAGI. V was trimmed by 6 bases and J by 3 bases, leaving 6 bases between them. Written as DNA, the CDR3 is TGTGCCAGCAGGACTATCTACGAGCAGTACTTC. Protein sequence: CASRTIYEQYF.

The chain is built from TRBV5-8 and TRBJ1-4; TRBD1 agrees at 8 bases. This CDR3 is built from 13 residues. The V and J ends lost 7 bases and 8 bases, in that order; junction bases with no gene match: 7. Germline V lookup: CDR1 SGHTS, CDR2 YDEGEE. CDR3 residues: CASGLTGVEKLFF. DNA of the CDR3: TGTGCCAGCGGATTGACAGGGGTCGAAAAACTGTTTTTT.

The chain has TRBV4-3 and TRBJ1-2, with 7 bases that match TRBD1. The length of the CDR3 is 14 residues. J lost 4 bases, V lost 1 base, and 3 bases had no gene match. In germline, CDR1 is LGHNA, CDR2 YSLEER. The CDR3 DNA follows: TGCGCCAGCAGCCAAGGACAGGGAAGCTATGGCTACACCTTC. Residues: CASSQGQGSYGYTF.

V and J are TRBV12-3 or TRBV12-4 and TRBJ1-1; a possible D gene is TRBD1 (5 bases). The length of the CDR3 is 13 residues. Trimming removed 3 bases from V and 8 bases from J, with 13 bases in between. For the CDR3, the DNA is TGTGCCAGCAGTTTGGGGCAAAGTATAGAAGCTTTCTTT. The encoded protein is CASSLGQSIEAFF.

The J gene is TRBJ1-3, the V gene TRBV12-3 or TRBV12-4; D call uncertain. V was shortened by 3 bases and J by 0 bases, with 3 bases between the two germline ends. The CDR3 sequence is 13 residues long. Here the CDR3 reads CASSLDSGNTIYF. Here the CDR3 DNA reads TGTGCCAGCAGTTTGGACTCTGGAAACACCATATATTTT.

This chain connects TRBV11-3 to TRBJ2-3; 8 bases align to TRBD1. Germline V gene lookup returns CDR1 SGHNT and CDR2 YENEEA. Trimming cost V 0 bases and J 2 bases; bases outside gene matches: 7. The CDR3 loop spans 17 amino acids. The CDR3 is CASSLDPTGGYTDTQYF. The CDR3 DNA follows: TGTGCCAGCAGCTTAGACCCTACAGGGGGTTACACAGATACGCAGTATTTT.

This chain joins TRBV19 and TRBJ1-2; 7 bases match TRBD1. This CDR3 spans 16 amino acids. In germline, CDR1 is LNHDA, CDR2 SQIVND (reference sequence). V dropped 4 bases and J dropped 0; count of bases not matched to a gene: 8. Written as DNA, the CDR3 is TGTGCCAGTAGTAAAACTACAGGGGCTGCTAACTATGGCTACACCTTC. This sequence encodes CASSKTTGAANYGYTF.

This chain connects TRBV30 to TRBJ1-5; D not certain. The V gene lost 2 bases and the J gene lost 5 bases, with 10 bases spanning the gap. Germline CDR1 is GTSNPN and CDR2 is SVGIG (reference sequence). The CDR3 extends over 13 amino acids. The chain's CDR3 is CAWSLGSHQPQHF. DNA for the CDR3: TGTGCCTGGAGTTTGGGCTCTCATCAGCCCCAGCATTTT.